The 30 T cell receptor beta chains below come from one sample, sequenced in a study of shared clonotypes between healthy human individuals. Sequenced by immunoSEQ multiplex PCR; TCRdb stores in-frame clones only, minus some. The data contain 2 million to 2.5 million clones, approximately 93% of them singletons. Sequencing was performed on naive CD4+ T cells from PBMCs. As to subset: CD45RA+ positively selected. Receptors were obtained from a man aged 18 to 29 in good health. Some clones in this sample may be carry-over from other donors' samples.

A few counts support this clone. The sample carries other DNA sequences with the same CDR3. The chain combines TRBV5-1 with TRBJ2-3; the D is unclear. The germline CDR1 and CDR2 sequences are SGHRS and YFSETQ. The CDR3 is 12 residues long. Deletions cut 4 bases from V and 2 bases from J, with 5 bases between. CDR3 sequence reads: CASSPDTDTQYF. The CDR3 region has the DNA TGCGCCAGCAGCCCAGACACAGATACGCAGTATTTT.

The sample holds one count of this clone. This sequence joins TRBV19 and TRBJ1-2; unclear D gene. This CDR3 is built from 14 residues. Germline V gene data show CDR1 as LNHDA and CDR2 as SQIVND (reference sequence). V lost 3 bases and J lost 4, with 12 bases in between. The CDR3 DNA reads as TGTGCCAGTAGTATTTTAGGGCCGACCTATGGCTACACCTTC. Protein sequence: CASSILGPTYGYTF.

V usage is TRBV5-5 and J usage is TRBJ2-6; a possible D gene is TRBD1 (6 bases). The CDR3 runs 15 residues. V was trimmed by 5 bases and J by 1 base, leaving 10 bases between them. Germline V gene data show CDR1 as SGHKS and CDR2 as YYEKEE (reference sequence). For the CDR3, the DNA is TGTGCCAGCAGAGAACAGGGATCTGGGGCCAACGTCCTGACTTTC. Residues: CASREQGSGANVLTF.

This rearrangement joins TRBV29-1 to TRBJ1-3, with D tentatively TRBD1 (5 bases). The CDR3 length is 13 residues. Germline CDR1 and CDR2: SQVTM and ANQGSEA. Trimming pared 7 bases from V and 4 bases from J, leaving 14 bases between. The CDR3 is CSASRDAGNTIYF. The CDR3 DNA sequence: TGCAGCGCCTCCCGGGACGCCGGAAACACCATATATTTT.

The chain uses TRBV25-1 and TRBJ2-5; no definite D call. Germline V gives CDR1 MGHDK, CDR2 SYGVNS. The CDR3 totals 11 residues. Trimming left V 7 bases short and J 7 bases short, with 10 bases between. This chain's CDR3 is CASTQMGTQYF. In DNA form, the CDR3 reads TGTGCCAGCACCCAGATGGGGACCCAGTACTTC.

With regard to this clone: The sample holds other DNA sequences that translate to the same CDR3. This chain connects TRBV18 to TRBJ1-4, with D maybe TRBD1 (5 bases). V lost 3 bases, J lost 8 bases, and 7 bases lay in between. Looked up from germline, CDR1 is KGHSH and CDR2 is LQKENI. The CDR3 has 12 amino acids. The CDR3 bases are TGTGCCAGCTCACCGGGACGAGAAAAACTGTTTTTT. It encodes CASSPGREKLFF.

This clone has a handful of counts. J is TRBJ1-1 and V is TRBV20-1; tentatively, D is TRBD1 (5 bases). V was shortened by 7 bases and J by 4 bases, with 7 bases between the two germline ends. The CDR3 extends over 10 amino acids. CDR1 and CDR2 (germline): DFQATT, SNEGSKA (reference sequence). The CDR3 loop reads CSVGGTEAFF. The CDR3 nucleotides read TGCAGTGTTGGGGGCACTGAAGCTTTCTTT.

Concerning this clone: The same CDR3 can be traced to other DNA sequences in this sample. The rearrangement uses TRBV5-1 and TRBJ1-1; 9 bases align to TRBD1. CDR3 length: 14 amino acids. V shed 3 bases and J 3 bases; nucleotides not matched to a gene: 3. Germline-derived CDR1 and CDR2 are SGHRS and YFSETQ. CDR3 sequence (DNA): TGCGCCAGCAGCTCACAGGGGGCCGACACTGAAGCTTTCTTT. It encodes CASSSQGADTEAFF.

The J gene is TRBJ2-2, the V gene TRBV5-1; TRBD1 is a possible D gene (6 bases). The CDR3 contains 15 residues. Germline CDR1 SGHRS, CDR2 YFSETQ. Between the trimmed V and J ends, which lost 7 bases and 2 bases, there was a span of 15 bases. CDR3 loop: CASGVLQGNTGELFF. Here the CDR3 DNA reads TGCGCCAGCGGCGTATTACAGGGTAACACCGGGGAGCTGTTTTTT.

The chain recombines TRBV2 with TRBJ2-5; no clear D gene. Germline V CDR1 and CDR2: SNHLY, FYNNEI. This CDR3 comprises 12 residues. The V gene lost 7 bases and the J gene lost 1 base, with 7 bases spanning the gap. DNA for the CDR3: TGTGCCAGCAAGGAGTCCCAAGAGACCCAGTACTTC. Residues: CASKESQETQYF.

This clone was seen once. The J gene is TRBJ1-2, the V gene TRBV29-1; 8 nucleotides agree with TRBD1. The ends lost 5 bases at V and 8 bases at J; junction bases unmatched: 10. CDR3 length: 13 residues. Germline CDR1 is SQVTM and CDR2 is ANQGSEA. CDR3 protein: CSVSDRGLRGYTF. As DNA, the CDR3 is TGCAGCGTTTCCGACAGGGGACTGAGGGGCTACACCTTC.

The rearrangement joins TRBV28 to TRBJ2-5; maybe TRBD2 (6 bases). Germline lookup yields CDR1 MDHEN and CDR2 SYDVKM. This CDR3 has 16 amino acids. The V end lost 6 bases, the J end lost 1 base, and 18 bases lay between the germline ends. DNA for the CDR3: TGTGCCAGCAGCACCGGCGGAGGGGCCCCCCAAGAGACCCAGTACTTC. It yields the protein CASSTGGGAPQETQYF.

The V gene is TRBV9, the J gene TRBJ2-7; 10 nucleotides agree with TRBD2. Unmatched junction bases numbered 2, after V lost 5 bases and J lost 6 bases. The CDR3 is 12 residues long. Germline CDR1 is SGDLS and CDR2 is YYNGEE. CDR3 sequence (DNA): TGTGCCAGCAGGTTAGCGGGAGGCGAGCAGTACTTC. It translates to CASRLAGGEQYF.

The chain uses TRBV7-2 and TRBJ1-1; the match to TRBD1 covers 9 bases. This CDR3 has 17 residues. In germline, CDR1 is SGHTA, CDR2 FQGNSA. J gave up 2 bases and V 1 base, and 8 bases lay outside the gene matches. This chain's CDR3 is CASSLVGQGSINTEAFF. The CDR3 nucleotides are TGTGCCAGCAGCTTAGTCGGACAGGGGTCGATAAACACTGAAGCTTTCTTT.

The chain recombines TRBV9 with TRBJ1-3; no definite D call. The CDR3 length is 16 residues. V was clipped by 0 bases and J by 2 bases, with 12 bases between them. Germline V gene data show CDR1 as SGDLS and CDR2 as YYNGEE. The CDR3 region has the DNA TGTGCCAGCAGCGTAGCGGACGGAGTCGCTGGAAACACCATATATTTT. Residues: CASSVADGVAGNTIYF.

CDR3 nucleotides: TGCGCCAGTATCCCTATAGCGGGCGGCACCGGGGAGCTGTTTTTT. It is translated as CASIPIAGGTGELFF. The chain recombines TRBV5-1 with TRBJ2-2; 7 nucleotides align to TRBD2. CDR3 length equals 15 residues. With 8 bases clipped from V and 4 bases from J, the junction kept 11 bases outside the gene matches. Per germline, CDR1 SGHRS and CDR2 YFSETQ.

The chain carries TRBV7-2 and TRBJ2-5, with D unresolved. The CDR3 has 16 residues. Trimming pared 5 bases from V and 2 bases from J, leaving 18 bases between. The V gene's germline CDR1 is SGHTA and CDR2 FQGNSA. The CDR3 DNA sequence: TGTGCCAGCAGCCTCATCCCGGGCTACGGGCAAGAGACCCAGTACTTC. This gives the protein CASSLIPGYGQETQYF.

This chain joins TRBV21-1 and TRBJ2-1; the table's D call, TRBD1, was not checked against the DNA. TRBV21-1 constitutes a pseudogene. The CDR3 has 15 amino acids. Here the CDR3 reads CASSKGGTGYNEQFF. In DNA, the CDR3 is TGTGCCAGCAGCAAAGGGGGGACAGGGTACAATGAGCAGTTCTTC.

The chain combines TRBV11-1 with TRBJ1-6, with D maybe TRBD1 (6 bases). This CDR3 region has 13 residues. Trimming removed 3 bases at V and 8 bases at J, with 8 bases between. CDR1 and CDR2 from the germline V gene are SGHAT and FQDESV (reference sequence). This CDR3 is CASSFYRDSPLHF. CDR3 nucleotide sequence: TGTGCCAGCAGCTTCTACAGGGATTCACCCCTCCACTTT. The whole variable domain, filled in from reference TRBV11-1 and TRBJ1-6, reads EAEVAQSPRYKITEKSQAVAFWCDPISGHATLYWYRQILGQGPELLVQFQDESVVDDSQLPKDRFSAERLKGVDSTLKIQPAELGDSAMYLCASSFYRDSPLHFGNGTRLTVT.

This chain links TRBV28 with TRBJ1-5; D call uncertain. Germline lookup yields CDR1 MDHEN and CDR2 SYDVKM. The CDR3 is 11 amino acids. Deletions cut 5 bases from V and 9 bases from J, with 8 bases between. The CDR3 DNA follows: TGTGCCAGCAGTGACCAGTTGCCCCAGCATTTT. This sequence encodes CASSDQLPQHF.

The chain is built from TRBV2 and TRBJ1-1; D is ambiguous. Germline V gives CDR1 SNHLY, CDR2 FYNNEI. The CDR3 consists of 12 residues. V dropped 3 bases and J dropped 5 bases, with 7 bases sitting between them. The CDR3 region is CASSDAGTEAFF. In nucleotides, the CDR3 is TGTGCCAGCAGTGACGCCGGAACTGAAGCTTTCTTT. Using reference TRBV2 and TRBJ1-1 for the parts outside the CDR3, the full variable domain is EPEVTQTPSHQVTQMGQEVILRCVPISNHLYFYWYRQILGQKVEFLVSFYNNEISEKSEIFDDQFSVERPDGSNFTLKIRSTKLEDSAMYFCASSDAGTEAFFGQGTRLTVV.

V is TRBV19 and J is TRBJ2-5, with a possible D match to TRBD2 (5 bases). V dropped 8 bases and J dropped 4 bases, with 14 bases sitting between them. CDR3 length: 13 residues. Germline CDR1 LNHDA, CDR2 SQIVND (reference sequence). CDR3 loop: CASEERRGETQYF. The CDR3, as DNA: TGTGCCAGTGAGGAGCGTCGGGGAGAGACCCAGTACTTC.

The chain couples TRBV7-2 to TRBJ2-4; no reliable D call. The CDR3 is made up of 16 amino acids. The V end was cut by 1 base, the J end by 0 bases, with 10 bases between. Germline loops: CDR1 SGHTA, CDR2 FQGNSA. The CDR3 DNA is TGTGCCAGCAGCTTAGAGTTAACTTTAGCCAAAAACATTCAGTACTTC. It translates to CASSLELTLAKNIQYF. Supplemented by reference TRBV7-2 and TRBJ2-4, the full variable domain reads GAGVSQSPSNKVTEKGKDVELRCDPISGHTALYWYRQSLGQGLEFLIYFQGNSAPDKSGLPSDRFSAERTGGSVSTLTIQRTQQEDSAVYLCASSLELTLAKNIQYFGAGTRLSVL.

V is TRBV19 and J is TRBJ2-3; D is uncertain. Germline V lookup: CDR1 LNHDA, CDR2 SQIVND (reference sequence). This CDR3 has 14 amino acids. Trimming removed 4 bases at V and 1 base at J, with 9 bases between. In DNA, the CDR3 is TGTGCCAGTAGTAAAACCTCGGGCACAGATACGCAGTATTTT. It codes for CASSKTSGTDTQYF.

The CDR3 sequence is CASSIDLRHMNTEAFF. CDR3 in DNA: TGTGCCAGTAGTATAGATCTCAGGCATATGAACACTGAAGCTTTCTTT. The V call is TRBV19, the J call TRBJ1-1; no clear D. The CDR3 covers 16 residues. Per germline, CDR1 LNHDA and CDR2 SQIVND (reference sequence). V was cut by 0 bases and J by 0 bases, with 11 bases left in between.

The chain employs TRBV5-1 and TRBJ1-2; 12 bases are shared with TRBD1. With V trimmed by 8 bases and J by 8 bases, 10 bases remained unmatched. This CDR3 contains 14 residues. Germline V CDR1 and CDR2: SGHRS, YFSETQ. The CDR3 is CASGTGGMDRGYTF. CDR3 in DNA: TGCGCCAGTGGGACAGGGGGCATGGACCGCGGCTACACCTTC. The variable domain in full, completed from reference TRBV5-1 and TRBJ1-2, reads KAGVTQTPRYLIKTRGQQVTLSCSPISGHRSVSWYQQTPGQGLQFLFEYFSETQRNKGNFPGRFSGRQFSNSRSEMNVSTLELGDSALYLCASGTGGMDRGYTFGSGTRLTVV.

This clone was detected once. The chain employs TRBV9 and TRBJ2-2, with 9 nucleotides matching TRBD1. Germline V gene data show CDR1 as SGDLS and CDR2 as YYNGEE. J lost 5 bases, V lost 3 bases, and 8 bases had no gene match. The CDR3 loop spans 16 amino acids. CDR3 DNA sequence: TGTGCCAGCAGCGCACAGGGACAGGGAGGGACCGGGGAGCTGTTTTTT. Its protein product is CASSAQGQGGTGELFF.

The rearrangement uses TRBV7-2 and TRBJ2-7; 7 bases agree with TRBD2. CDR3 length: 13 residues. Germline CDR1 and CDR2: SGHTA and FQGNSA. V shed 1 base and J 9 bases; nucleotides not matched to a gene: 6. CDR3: CASSLGTSFRQYF. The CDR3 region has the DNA TGTGCCAGCAGCTTAGGGACTAGTTTCAGGCAGTACTTC.

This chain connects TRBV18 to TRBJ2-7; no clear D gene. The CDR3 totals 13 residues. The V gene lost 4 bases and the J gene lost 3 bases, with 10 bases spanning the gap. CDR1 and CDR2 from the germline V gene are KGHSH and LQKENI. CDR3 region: CASSLSRDYEQYF. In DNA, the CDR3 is TGTGCCAGCTCACTGAGCCGAGACTACGAGCAGTACTTC.

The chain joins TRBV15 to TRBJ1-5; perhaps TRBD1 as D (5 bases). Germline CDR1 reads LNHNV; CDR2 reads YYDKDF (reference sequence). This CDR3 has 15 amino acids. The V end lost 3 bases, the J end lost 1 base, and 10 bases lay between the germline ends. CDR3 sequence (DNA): TGTGCCACCAGCAGGGGTGACAGAAGCAATCAGCCCCAGCATTTT. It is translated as CATSRGDRSNQPQHF.